This T cell receptor (beta chain) appears in the sequencing data of a study of identical twins. Study-wide results and limits: With abundant cord blood beta clonotypes, insertions were fewer; memory repertoires showed no such pattern. Conclusions relied on cross-sectional statistical analysis, not following the same donors. Monozygotic twins shared more out-of-frame TCR alpha than recombination models predicted.

TCRdb called the 5' RACE reads again in MiXCR, with one record for every CDR3 protein. The sample consists of fewer than 450,000 distinct CDR3 sequences, roughly 10% of them appearing once. Points on this clonotype: Antigen specificity is unknown.

The CDR3 sequence is 16 residues long. V lost 6 bases and J 0 bases, leaving 15 bases between the germline ends. The chain links TRBV12-3 or TRBV12-4 to TRBJ2-1, with D maybe TRBD2 (5 bases). The TCR sequence derives from a woman between 45 and 60 years old in good health. The sequencing sample was made of naive T cells sorted from blood. The chain's CDR3 is CASRRPGGGSYNEQFF. CDR3 sequence (DNA): TGTGCCAGCAGAAGACCCGGAGGAGGCTCCTACAATGAGCAGTTCTTC.